Following are 25 T cell receptor beta chains from one sample sequenced in a study of blood T cell dynamics during melanoma immunotherapy. Some clones are missing from TCRdb's copy, which holds only in-frame ones; the method was immunoSEQ multiplex PCR. Here the sample spans more than 10,000 clones, roughly 83% being singletons. Specified time point: pre-treatment baseline. Sequenced material: blood, taken from a patient treated with checkpoint blockade. The source of these receptors is a human donor with melanoma.

This rearrangement joins TRBV4-1 to TRBJ1-1; TRBD1 matches at 7 bases. The ends lost 3 bases at V and 7 bases at J; junction bases unmatched: 8. In germline, CDR1 is MGHRA, CDR2 YSYEKL. The CDR3 length is 14 residues. CDR3 loop: CASSQGDSQFEAFF. CDR3 in DNA: TGCGCCAGCAGCCAGGGGGACAGCCAGTTTGAAGCTTTCTTT.

This clone was recorded a few times. The chain links TRBV9 to TRBJ1-1; D gene uncertain. This CDR3 spans 14 amino acids. Deletions cut 3 bases from V and 1 base from J, with 10 bases between. Germline V CDR1 and CDR2: SGDLS, YYNGEE. The CDR3 region has the DNA TGTGCCAGCAGCGCCCGGCATCGGAACACTGAAGCTTTCTTT. Translation gives CASSARHRNTEAFF.

V gene TRBV5-5 combines with J gene TRBJ1-6, with a weak D call TRBD1 (5 bases). The V gene lost 4 bases and the J gene lost 10 bases, with 9 bases spanning the gap. The CDR3 covers 12 residues. Germline V CDR1 and CDR2: SGHKS, YYEKEE (reference sequence). DNA of the CDR3: TGTGCCAGCAGCCTGGGGGAATCACCCCTCCACTTT. It translates to CASSLGESPLHF.

A few counts support this clone. The V call is TRBV4-2, the J call TRBJ1-2; 7 nucleotides agree with TRBD1. The CDR3 has 14 amino acids. The germline CDR1 and CDR2 sequences are LGHNA and YNFKEQ. V trimming: 1 base; J trimming: 8 bases; junction bases outside the gene matches: 7. CDR3 protein: CASSQVGQERGYTF. The CDR3 nucleotides read TGTGCCAGCAGCCAAGTAGGACAGGAACGCGGCTACACCTTC.

The gene calls are TRBV2 and TRBJ2-5; D call uncertain. CDR3 length: 15 residues. The V gene's germline CDR1 is SNHLY and CDR2 FYNNEI. The V gene lost 3 bases and the J gene lost 2 bases, with 13 bases spanning the gap. The CDR3 DNA follows: TGTGCCAGCAGTGATCGGAGTCTACCTCAAGAGACCCAGTACTTC. It translates to CASSDRSLPQETQYF.

The rearrangement uses TRBV30 and TRBJ2-7, with 10 bases lining up with TRBD2. The CDR3 consists of 14 residues. J was trimmed by 3 bases and V by 4 bases; bases with no gene match: 6. Germline V lookup: CDR1 GTSNPN, CDR2 SVGIG (reference sequence). The CDR3 spells CAWIPPSGGYEQYF. CDR3 in DNA: TGTGCCTGGATCCCACCTAGCGGGGGCTACGAGCAGTACTTC.

This clone was seen only a few times. The rearrangement joins TRBV5-6 to TRBJ1-1; perhaps TRBD1 as D (6 bases). The V end was cut by 8 bases, the J end by 1 base, with 9 bases between. Germline V gene data show CDR1 as SGHDT and CDR2 as YYEEEE. The CDR3 runs 12 residues. The CDR3 is CASQTGNTEAFF. CDR3 DNA: TGTGCCAGTCAGACAGGGAACACTGAAGCTTTCTTT.

This clone was found once. The V and J genes are TRBV28 and TRBJ2-7; D possibly corresponds to TRBD2 (5 bases). Per germline, CDR1 MDHEN and CDR2 SYDVKM. The CDR3 runs to 11 residues. Trimming removed 2 bases at V and 6 bases at J, with 5 bases between. CDR3 bases: TGTGCCAGCAGTTTAAGCGGCGAGCAGTACTTC. This translates into CASSLSGEQYF. The variable domain in full, with the rest retrieved from reference TRBV28 and TRBJ2-7, is DVKVTQSSRYLVKRTGEKVFLECVQDMDHENMFWYRQDPGLGLRLIYFSYDVKMKEKGDIPEGYSVSREKKERFSLILESASTNQTSMYLCASSLSGEQYFGPGTRLTVT.

The CDR3 reads CASSTASGAYNEQFF. The CDR3 DNA reads as TGTGCCAGCAGCACCGCTAGCGGGGCCTACAATGAGCAGTTCTTC. The V gene is TRBV7-3, the J gene TRBJ2-1; 9 bases line up with TRBD2. The trim removed 5 bases at V and 2 bases at J, leaving 4 bases unmatched. CDR3 length equals 15 residues. CDR1 is SGHTA and CDR2 is FQGTGA in the germline V gene.

This rearrangement joins TRBV9 to TRBJ2-3; 11 nucleotides agree with TRBD2. Losses at the gene ends were 2 bases for V and 10 bases for J; bases not matched to a gene: 6. Germline CDR1 is SGDLS and CDR2 is YYNGEE. The CDR3 runs 14 residues. CDR3: CASSVVAGGRSQYF. The CDR3 DNA reads TGTGCCAGCAGCGTGGTAGCGGGGGGGCGTTCGCAGTATTTT.

V is TRBV10-3 and J is TRBJ2-7; D may be TRBD1 (5 bases). This CDR3 comprises 13 residues. CDR1 is ENHRY, CDR2 SYGVKD, per germline. V dropped 11 bases and J dropped 2 bases, with 16 bases sitting between them. This CDR3 reads CAVQDTMTYEQYF. CDR3 nucleotides: TGTGCCGTCCAGGACACCATGACCTACGAGCAGTACTTC.

In its sample, this clone was seen once. The chain recombines TRBV27 with TRBJ2-7, with D unresolved. CDR1 MNHEY and CDR2 SMNVEV come from the germline V gene (reference sequence). Deletions cut 4 bases from V and 3 bases from J, with 22 bases between. CDR3 size: 17 residues. The CDR3 spells CASSSFIDRWSSYEQYF. The CDR3 DNA follows: TGTGCCAGCAGTTCGTTTATTGATCGGTGGAGTAGCTACGAGCAGTACTTC.

This chain joins TRBV2 and TRBJ2-2; TRBD1 aligns across 8 bases. CDR1 is SNHLY and CDR2 is FYNNEI in the germline V gene. The CDR3 is 15 residues long. V lost 6 bases and J lost 3; bases outside the gene matches: 6. The CDR3, as DNA: TGTGCCAGCAGGGCCGGACAGGGCCACACCGGGGAGCTGTTTTTT. It is translated as CASRAGQGHTGELFF. The whole variable domain, filled in from reference TRBV2 and TRBJ2-2, reads EPEVTQTPSHQVTQMGQEVILRCVPISNHLYFYWYRQILGQKVEFLVSFYNNEISEKSEIFDDQFSVERPDGSNFTLKIRSTKLEDSAMYFCASRAGQGHTGELFFGEGSRLTVL.

This chain connects TRBV28 to TRBJ1-4, with D perhaps matching TRBD1 (5 bases). The germline V gene has CDR1 MDHEN and CDR2 SYDVKM. The CDR3 totals 12 residues. V shed 3 bases and J shed 10 bases, with 9 bases lying between them. The CDR3 nucleotides read TGTGCCAGCAGTTTTAGGAGGGGAAAACTGTTTTTT. It yields the protein CASSFRRGKLFF.

This chain uses TRBV9 with TRBJ2-1; either TRBD1 or TRBD2 may supply D (6 bases each). V was trimmed by 4 bases and J by 5 bases, leaving 22 bases between them. Germline CDR1 and CDR2: SGDLS and YYNGEE. The CDR3 spans 17 residues. The CDR3 is CASSPTVGGREDNEQFF. The CDR3 region has the DNA TGTGCCAGCAGCCCTACGGTTGGGGGGCGTGAGGACAATGAGCAGTTCTTC.

The chain links TRBV15 to TRBJ2-7; 8 bases agree with TRBD2. In germline, CDR1 is LNHNV, CDR2 YYDKDF (reference sequence). The CDR3 runs 18 residues. J was trimmed by 1 base and V by 2 bases; bases with no gene match: 13. The CDR3 region has the DNA TGTGCCACCAGCAGAACCCCCCCGGGAGCGGGAGAATCCTACGAGCAGTACTTC. Its translation: CATSRTPPGAGESYEQYF. Looking up the rest from reference TRBV15 and TRBJ2-7 gives the full variable domain: DAMVIQNPRYQVTQFGKPVTLSCSQTLNHNVMYWYQQKSSQAPKLLFHYYDKDFNNEADTPDNFQSRRPNTSFCFLDIRSPGLGDTAMYLCATSRTPPGAGESYEQYFGPGTRLTVT.

The V gene is TRBV9, the J gene TRBJ1-1, with a weak D call TRBD1 (6 bases). The CDR3 consists of 15 residues. V lost 3 bases to trimming and J lost 1 base, with 13 bases between them. Germline V gene data show CDR1 as SGDLS and CDR2 as YYNGEE. The CDR3 region is CASSDKLTGNTEAFF. The CDR3 DNA reads as TGTGCCAGCAGCGACAAACTGACAGGGAACACTGAAGCTTTCTTT. Based on the CDR3 plus reference TRBV9 and TRBJ1-1, the full variable domain is DSGVTQTPKHLITATGQRVTLRCSPRSGDLSVYWYQQSLDQGLQFLIQYYNGEERAKGNILERFSAQQFPDLHSELNLSSLELGDSALYFCASSDKLTGNTEAFFGQGTRLTVV.

The CDR3 DNA is TGTGCCAGCAGCTTGGTTCCTACAGGGTCCGGGGAGCTGTTTTTT. Translating it yields CASSLVPTGSGELFF. The gene calls are TRBV5-4 and TRBJ2-2; perhaps TRBD1 as D (6 bases). This CDR3 spans 15 amino acids. Between the trimmed V and J ends, which lost 0 bases and 6 bases, there was a span of 12 bases. Germline V gives CDR1 SGHNT, CDR2 YYREEE (reference sequence).

The V gene is TRBV7-8, the J gene TRBJ2-5, with TRBD1 matching 7 bases. This CDR3 is built from 15 residues. V was clipped by 4 bases and J by 5 bases; unmatched bases: 10. CDR1 is SGHVS, CDR2 FQNEAQ, per germline. The CDR3 region has the DNA TGTGCCAGCAGCTCGGGACAGAGCCTGCGGGAGACCCAGTACTTC. Residues: CASSSGQSLRETQYF.

The chain joins TRBV10-3 to TRBJ1-3; D perhaps matches TRBD1 (6 bases). Trimming took 4 bases from V and 0 from J, leaving 10 bases between them. The CDR3 has 15 amino acids. Germline values: CDR1 ENHRY, CDR2 SYGVKD. CDR3 coding DNA: TGTGCCATCAGTGGACAGGTTTACTCTGGAAACACCATATATTTT. It translates to CAISGQVYSGNTIYF.

The rearrangement links TRBV30 to TRBJ2-5; 8 bases align to TRBD2. This CDR3 has 14 amino acids. CDR1 GTSNPN and CDR2 SVGIG come from the germline V gene (reference sequence). V lost 0 bases, J lost 11 bases, and 11 bases stayed unmatched. CDR3 amino acids: CAWSVLEGLGEQYF. The CDR3 DNA reads as TGTGCCTGGAGTGTACTAGAGGGACTAGGGGAGCAGTACTTC.

In its sample, this clone was seen a few times. This rearrangement joins TRBV19 to TRBJ1-1; a weak D match, TRBD1 (5 bases). V lost 4 bases and J 1 base, leaving 10 bases between the germline ends. The CDR3 runs to 14 residues. Per germline, CDR1 LNHDA and CDR2 SQIVND (reference sequence). CDR3 protein: CASSTGHENTEAFF. The DNA for the CDR3 is TGTGCCAGTAGTACTGGACATGAGAACACTGAAGCTTTCTTT. Full variable domain (missing parts from reference TRBV19 and TRBJ1-1): DGGITQSPKYLFRKEGQNVTLSCEQNLNHDAMYWYRQDPGQGLRLIYYSQIVNDFQKGDIAEGYSVSREKKESFPLTVTSAQKNPTAFYLCASSTGHENTEAFFGQGTRLTVV.

This clone was picked up a small number of times. J is TRBJ1-3 and V is TRBV7-2; unclear D gene. The CDR3 loop spans 14 amino acids. Germline V gene data show CDR1 as SGHTA and CDR2 as FQGNSA. Deletions cut 1 base from V and 3 bases from J, with 7 bases between. The chain's CDR3 is CASSLVSGGNTIYF. The DNA of the CDR3 is TGTGCCAGCAGCTTAGTGTCAGGTGGAAACACCATATATTTT.

V gene TRBV5-1 combines with J gene TRBJ1-1; the D is unclear. The germline CDR1 and CDR2 sequences are SGHRS and YFSETQ. This CDR3 has 12 amino acids. V lost 4 bases to trimming and J lost 6 bases, with 10 bases between them. CDR3 sequence reads: CASSLGMAEAFF. As DNA, the CDR3 is TGCGCCAGCAGCCTAGGGATGGCTGAAGCTTTCTTT.

This chain connects TRBV2 to TRBJ2-7, with D tentatively TRBD2 (5 bases). With 8 bases removed from V and 6 bases from J, the gap between germline ends came to 20 bases. This CDR3 comprises 14 residues. CDR1 and CDR2 (germline): SNHLY, FYNNEI. CDR3 DNA sequence: TGTGCCAGCGTCGTCGGCTTCGGGGTCGGCGAGCAGTACTTC. This codes for CASVVGFGVGEQYF.